One and the same sample provided the 30 T cell receptor beta chains below, sequenced in a study of shared clonotypes between healthy human individuals. Here immunoSEQ multiplex PCR was the method, and the copy in TCRdb shows in-frame clones only, minus some. The sample has some 2.1 million clones; just under 95% are singletons. Terminally differentiated effector memory CD45RA+ cells were excluded from the naive CD8 cells, which were CD45RO-negative and positively selected for CCR7. The sample taken for sequencing was naive CD8+ T cells sorted from blood. The receptors derive from a man aged 18 to 29 in good health.

This chain uses TRBV6-6 with TRBJ1-2, with no clear D. The CDR3 has 14 residues. CDR1 and CDR2 from the germline V gene are MNHNY and SVGAGI (reference sequence). Trimming took off 7 bases at V and 0 bases at J, with 12 bases between the two ends. The CDR3 nucleotides read TGTGCCAGCACCATCACATCAGCTAACTATGGCTACACCTTC. Translation: CASTITSANYGYTF.

CDR3 region: CASSLVGSTNEQYF. The CDR3 coding sequence is TGTGCCAGCAGCTTAGTAGGGAGCACGAACGAGCAGTACTTC. The chain has TRBV7-9 and TRBJ2-7, with D possibly matching TRBD2 (5 bases). The CDR3 is 14 amino acids. The V gene's germline CDR1 is SEHNR and CDR2 FQNEAQ (reference sequence). Trimming took 1 base from V and 5 from J, leaving 12 bases between them. The variable domain in full, with the rest retrieved from reference TRBV7-9 and TRBJ2-7, is DTGVSQNPRHKITKRGQNVTFRCDPISEHNRLYWYRQTLGQGPEFLTYFQNEAQLEKSRLLSDRFSAERPKGSFSTLEIQRTEQGDSAMYLCASSLVGSTNEQYFGPGTRLTVT.

The CDR3 sequence: CASSLESEETQYF. The DNA of the CDR3 is TGCGCCAGCAGCTTGGAATCGGAAGAGACCCAGTACTTC. The rearrangement links TRBV5-1 to TRBJ2-5; no definite D call. The V gene lost 0 bases and the J gene lost 3 bases, with 6 bases spanning the gap. The CDR3 sequence is 13 residues long. The germline gives CDR1 SGHRS, CDR2 YFSETQ.

The chain uses TRBV4-1 and TRBJ2-1; a weak D match, TRBD2 (6 bases). This CDR3 is 13 amino acids long. Between the trimmed V and J ends, which lost 4 bases and 5 bases, there was a span of 9 bases. The germline CDR1 and CDR2 sequences are MGHRA and YSYEKL. CDR3 sequence: CASSRAGHNEQFF. Here the CDR3 DNA reads TGCGCCAGCAGCCGAGCGGGCCACAATGAGCAGTTCTTC.

The chain couples TRBV27 to TRBJ1-5, with unresolved D. In germline, CDR1 is MNHEY, CDR2 SMNVEV (reference sequence). CDR3 length: 13 residues. V was cut by 8 bases and J by 3 bases, with 11 bases left in between. The CDR3 DNA follows: TGTGCCAGCTCTGCGGTTTCCAATCAGCCCCAGCATTTT. As protein: CASSAVSNQPQHF.

This clone was seen just once. The chain couples TRBV19 to TRBJ1-2, with D possibly being TRBD1 (6 bases). The CDR3 spans 13 residues. The germline CDR1 and CDR2 sequences are LNHDA and SQIVND (reference sequence). V shed 6 bases and J shed 4 bases, with 12 bases lying between them. CDR3: CASRDSAGYGYTF. The CDR3 DNA follows: TGTGCCAGTAGGGACAGTGCCGGCTATGGCTACACCTTC.

This chain links TRBV7-2 with TRBJ2-5; 12 nucleotides match TRBD2. The V and J ends lost 2 bases and 5 bases, in that order; junction bases with no gene match: 6. Germline-derived CDR1 and CDR2 are SGHTA and FQGNSA. This CDR3 contains 16 residues. The CDR3 loop reads CASSLLAGGPRETQYF. CDR3 DNA sequence: TGTGCCAGCAGCTTACTAGCGGGAGGGCCGAGGGAGACCCAGTACTTC.

Comment on this clone: Other nucleotide sequences in the sample specify the same CDR3. The rearrangement links TRBV5-6 to TRBJ2-7, with D uncertain. This CDR3 contains 11 residues. Between the trimmed V and J ends, which lost 2 bases and 6 bases, there was a span of 6 bases. Germline loops: CDR1 SGHDT, CDR2 YYEEEE. The CDR3 is CASSLRREQYF. CDR3 nucleotide sequence: TGTGCCAGCAGCTTACGCCGCGAGCAGTACTTC.

The chain joins TRBV11-2 to TRBJ2-7; 8 nucleotides match TRBD2. V was clipped by 5 bases and J by 0 bases; unmatched bases: 9. CDR1 is SGHAT, CDR2 FQNNGV, per germline. The CDR3 is made up of 16 amino acids. This chain's CDR3 is CASSPTGGEASYEQYF. The CDR3, as DNA: TGTGCCAGCAGCCCCACGGGGGGGGAGGCCTCCTACGAGCAGTACTTC.

This clone appeared a single time. This may stem from a read error, because a much larger clone lies one nucleotide away. The sample holds other DNA sequences that translate to the same CDR3. The chain couples TRBV7-9 to TRBJ2-7, with D maybe TRBD1 (6 bases). CDR1 SEHNR and CDR2 FQNEAQ come from the germline V gene (reference sequence). The CDR3 totals 13 residues. V was cut by 1 base and J by 3 bases, with 7 bases left in between. DNA of the CDR3: TGTGCCAGCAGCTTAGAGGGGGACTACGAGCAGTACTTC. It specifies CASSLEGDYEQYF.

This clone appeared once. The chain is built from TRBV5-1 and TRBJ2-7, with D possibly being TRBD2 (6 bases). The germline V gene encodes CDR1 SGHRS and CDR2 YFSETQ. Trimming cost V 0 bases and J 0 bases, with 13 bases left between them. The CDR3 totals 16 residues. CDR3 amino acids: CASSLDPSGSSYEQYF. The CDR3 region has the DNA TGCGCCAGCAGCTTGGACCCCAGCGGGTCCTCCTACGAGCAGTACTTC.

Concerning this clone: The sample has other DNA sequences that encode this CDR3 too. The V gene is TRBV27, the J gene TRBJ2-7; 9 bases map to TRBD2. V lost 5 bases and J lost 0; bases outside the gene matches: 8. From germline, CDR1 is MNHEY and CDR2 SMNVEV (reference sequence). The CDR3 has 16 amino acids. Here the CDR3 reads CASSPSAGGISYEQYF. The CDR3 DNA sequence: TGTGCCAGCAGTCCCTCGGCGGGAGGGATCTCCTACGAGCAGTACTTC.

Details on this clone: The sample holds other DNA sequences that translate to the same CDR3. The chain joins TRBV5-4 to TRBJ2-7; D gene uncertain. The V and J ends lost 4 bases and 1 base respectively, with 9 bases between them. Looked up from germline, CDR1 is SGHNT and CDR2 is YYREEE (reference sequence). This CDR3 is built from 13 residues. The CDR3 loop is CASSQGLSYEQYF. The DNA for the CDR3 is TGTGCCAGCAGCCAAGGATTATCCTACGAGCAGTACTTC.

This clone was seen only once. The chain links TRBV30 to TRBJ1-1; 7 nucleotides align to TRBD1. The germline V gene has CDR1 GTSNPN and CDR2 SVGIG (reference sequence). V shed 1 base and J 10 bases; nucleotides not matched to a gene: 9. The CDR3 length is 13 residues. This CDR3 reads CAWSEGSQGGAFF. CDR3 bases: TGTGCCTGGAGTGAAGGATCGCAGGGGGGAGCTTTCTTT.

This chain links TRBV5-1 with TRBJ2-7; maybe TRBD1 (6 bases). The CDR3 length is 14 residues. Germline CDR1 reads SGHRS; CDR2 reads YFSETQ. Deletions cut 0 bases from V and 3 bases from J, with 10 bases between. The CDR3 region has the DNA TGCGCCAGCAGCTTGGAGGGACATCTCTACGAGCAGTACTTC. Protein sequence: CASSLEGHLYEQYF. The whole variable domain, filled in from reference TRBV5-1 and TRBJ2-7, reads KAGVTQTPRYLIKTRGQQVTLSCSPISGHRSVSWYQQTPGQGLQFLFEYFSETQRNKGNFPGRFSGRQFSNSRSEMNVSTLELGDSALYLCASSLEGHLYEQYFGPGTRLTVT.

This clone came up once. The chain combines TRBV19 with TRBJ1-2, with a weak D call TRBD1 (5 bases). With 4 bases removed from V and 3 bases from J, the gap between germline ends came to 15 bases. This CDR3 region has 15 residues. Germline V gene data show CDR1 as LNHDA and CDR2 as SQIVND (reference sequence). The chain's CDR3 is CASSSAREADYGYTF. The CDR3 DNA sequence: TGTGCCAGTAGTAGTGCCAGGGAGGCGGACTATGGCTACACCTTC.

The chain employs TRBV5-6 and TRBJ1-4; 9 nucleotides align to TRBD1. This CDR3 has 15 amino acids. Per the germline V gene, CDR1 is SGHDT and CDR2 is YYEEEE. V shed 0 bases, J shed 10 bases, and the junction held 7 bases outside the gene matches. The CDR3 spells CASSLGGQGNGKLFF. The CDR3 DNA sequence: TGTGCCAGCAGCTTGGGGGGACAGGGTAACGGAAAACTGTTTTTT.

Only one count was recorded for this clone. V gene TRBV29-1 combines with J gene TRBJ1-3, with D perhaps matching TRBD1 (5 bases). V lost 2 bases, J lost 4 bases, and 12 bases lay in between. Looked up from germline, CDR1 is SQVTM and CDR2 is ANQGSEA. This CDR3 comprises 14 residues. The CDR3 nucleotides read TGCAGCGTTGAAATGGCAGGGAAGGGAAACACCATATATTTT. Amino acid sequence: CSVEMAGKGNTIYF.

The chain combines TRBV4-3 with TRBJ2-7; 9 positions match TRBD1. Losses at the gene ends were 0 bases for V and 3 bases for J; bases not matched to a gene: 6. The CDR3 extends over 16 amino acids. Germline assignment: CDR1 LGHNA and CDR2 YSLEER. The CDR3 region is CASSQEGTGYLYEQYF. For the CDR3, the DNA is TGCGCCAGCAGCCAAGAGGGGACAGGGTACCTCTACGAGCAGTACTTC.

The gene calls are TRBV25-1 and TRBJ1-3; 8 bases are a match to TRBD1. The CDR3 is 14 amino acids. The J segment lost 2 bases and the V segment lost 8 bases, leaving 5 bases of the junction unmatched. Germline V gene data show CDR1 as MGHDK and CDR2 as SYGVNS. The CDR3 loop reads CASSDRETGNTIYF. CDR3 bases: TGTGCCAGCTCGGACAGGGAAACTGGAAACACCATATATTTT.

V and J are TRBV6-1 and TRBJ2-5; D ambiguous. The ends were cut back, 1 base at V and 5 bases at J, with 5 bases in the middle. The V gene's germline CDR1 is MNHNS and CDR2 SASEGT. The CDR3 extends over 12 amino acids. CDR3 in DNA: TGTGCCAGCAGTGAAGGGCAGGAGACCCAGTACTTC. This codes for CASSEGQETQYF.

The chain couples TRBV18 to TRBJ2-7; tentatively, D is TRBD1 (6 bases). The CDR3 is 16 residues long. V shed 2 bases and J shed 0 bases, with 14 bases lying between them. From germline, CDR1 is KGHSH and CDR2 LQKENI. CDR3: CASSPNPGTSSYEQYF. The DNA for the CDR3 is TGTGCCAGCTCACCAAACCCCGGGACAAGCTCCTACGAGCAGTACTTC. Combining the CDR3 with reference TRBV18 and TRBJ2-7 gives the whole variable domain NAGVMQNPRHLVRRRGQEARLRCSPMKGHSHVYWYRQLPEEGLKFMVYLQKENIIDESGMPKERFSAEFPKEGPSILRIQQVVRGDSAAYFCASSPNPGTSSYEQYFGPGTRLTVT.

V is TRBV15 and J is TRBJ2-2, with unresolved D. CDR3 length: 14 amino acids. Trimming removed 0 bases at V and 6 bases at J, with 8 bases between. Germline assignment: CDR1 LNHNV and CDR2 YYDKDF (reference sequence). DNA for the CDR3: TGTGCCACCAGCAGAGACCCTGGGGCCGGGGAGCTGTTTTTT. Translation: CATSRDPGAGELFF.

This rearrangement joins TRBV6-6 to TRBJ1-4, with 9 bases that match TRBD1. The CDR3 is 14 residues long. Per germline, CDR1 MNHNY and CDR2 SVGAGI (reference sequence). V shed 4 bases, J shed 8 bases, and the junction held 5 bases outside the gene matches. CDR3 in DNA: TGTGCCAGCAGTTCGACAGGGACAGGGGAAAAACTGTTTTTT. This sequence encodes CASSSTGTGEKLFF.

The gene calls are TRBV27 and TRBJ2-7; possible D gene TRBD2, 5 bases. The V end lost 5 bases, the J end lost 5 bases, and 22 bases lay between the germline ends. The CDR3 spans 16 residues. Germline V gene lookup returns CDR1 MNHEY and CDR2 SMNVEV (reference sequence). The DNA of the CDR3 is TGTGCCAGCAGTCTTCTAAGTCCGAGGGATCTGAACGAGCAGTACTTC. Amino acid sequence: CASSLLSPRDLNEQYF.

This chain connects TRBV27 to TRBJ2-7; D may correspond to TRBD1 or TRBD2 (5 bases each). Germline loops: CDR1 MNHEY, CDR2 SMNVEV (reference sequence). The CDR3 sequence is 14 residues long. V was cut by 5 bases and J by 2 bases, with 13 bases left in between. The CDR3 DNA sequence: TGTGCCAGCAGTCTCGGGGCCGAGACCTACGAGCAGTACTTC. This sequence encodes CASSLGAETYEQYF.

The chain is built from TRBV5-1 and TRBJ1-2; weak D call: TRBD1 (6 bases). The CDR3 loop spans 14 amino acids. With 0 bases removed from V and 5 bases from J, the gap between germline ends came to 11 bases. From germline, CDR1 is SGHRS and CDR2 YFSETQ. The CDR3 reads CASSLDRVAYGYTF. CDR3 sequence (DNA): TGCGCCAGCAGCTTGGACAGGGTTGCGTATGGCTACACCTTC. Using reference TRBV5-1 and TRBJ1-2 for the parts outside the CDR3, the full variable domain is KAGVTQTPRYLIKTRGQQVTLSCSPISGHRSVSWYQQTPGQGLQFLFEYFSETQRNKGNFPGRFSGRQFSNSRSEMNVSTLELGDSALYLCASSLDRVAYGYTFGSGTRLTVV.

The J gene is TRBJ2-5, the V gene TRBV6-5; the D is unclear. Deletions cut 6 bases from V and 2 bases from J, with 10 bases between. The CDR3 has 13 amino acids. Germline V gene data show CDR1 as MNHEY and CDR2 as SVGAGI. The DNA of the CDR3 is TGTGCCAGCAGACCCGGACGGCAAGAGACCCAGTACTTC. It is translated as CASRPGRQETQYF.

A single count supports this clone. This chain joins TRBV7-9 and TRBJ2-7; tentatively, D is TRBD2 (6 bases). The CDR3 contains 14 residues. Germline assignment: CDR1 SEHNR and CDR2 FQNEAQ (reference sequence). V lost 4 bases, J lost 2 bases, and 12 bases lay in between. The CDR3 coding sequence is TGTGCCAGCAGCTCCTACGGGGGACCCTACGAGCAGTACTTC. Its translation: CASSSYGGPYEQYF.

The chain employs TRBV27 and TRBJ2-7; 8 bases fit TRBD2. The CDR3 has 15 amino acids. CDR1 MNHEY and CDR2 SMNVEV come from the germline V gene (reference sequence). The V and J ends lost 5 bases and 2 bases, in that order; junction bases with no gene match: 8. This CDR3 reads CASSPLTSGPYEQYF. DNA of the CDR3: TGTGCCAGCAGTCCCCTCACTAGCGGTCCCTACGAGCAGTACTTC.